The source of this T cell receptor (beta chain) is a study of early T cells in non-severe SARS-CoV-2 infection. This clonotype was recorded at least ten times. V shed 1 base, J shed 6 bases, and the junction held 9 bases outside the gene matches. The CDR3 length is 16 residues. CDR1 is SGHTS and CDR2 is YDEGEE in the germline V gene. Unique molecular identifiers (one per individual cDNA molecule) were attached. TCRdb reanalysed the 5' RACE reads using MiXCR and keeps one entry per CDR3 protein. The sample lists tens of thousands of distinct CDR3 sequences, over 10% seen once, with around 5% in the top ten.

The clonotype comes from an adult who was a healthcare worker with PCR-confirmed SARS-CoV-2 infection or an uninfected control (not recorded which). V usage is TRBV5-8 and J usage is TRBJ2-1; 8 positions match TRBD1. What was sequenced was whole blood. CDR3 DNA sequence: TGTGCCAGCAGCTTGATCCTGGACAGGGTATCCAATGAGCAGTTCTTC. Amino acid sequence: CASSLILDRVSNEQFF.